This TCR beta chain stems from a study of blood T cell repertoires in COVID-19. Data came from immunoSEQ multiplex PCR; TCRdb stores just in-frame clones and leaves some out. The table includes 180,000 or so clones, roughly 86% detected once. The CDR3 is made up of 17 amino acids. Germline V gene data show CDR1 as LNHDA and CDR2 as SQIVND (reference sequence). V shed 5 bases and J 7 bases; nucleotides not matched to a gene: 17. The chain employs TRBV19 and TRBJ1-5, with TRBD1 matching 7 bases. The sequencing input was peripheral blood. The origin of this receptor is a man aged 40-49 years with active or convalescent COVID-19. The CDR3 loop reads CASSPGPGGTFPQPQHF. CDR3 DNA sequence: TGTGCCAGTAGTCCGGGACCAGGGGGAACTTTCCCCCAGCCCCAGCATTTT. Combining the CDR3 with reference TRBV19 and TRBJ1-5 gives the whole variable domain DGGITQSPKYLFRKEGQNVTLSCEQNLNHDAMYWYRQDPGQGLRLIYYSQIVNDFQKGDIAEGYSVSREKKESFPLTVTSAQKNPTAFYLCASSPGPGGTFPQPQHFGDGTRLSIL.